These 13 T cell receptor beta chains share one sample of origin, sequenced in a study of blood T cell repertoires in COVID-19. The assay was immunoSEQ multiplex PCR, and TCRdb's table has in-frame clones only and misses some. The sample carries some 25,000 clones, about 81% recorded once. The sequenced sample consisted of peripheral blood. These receptors came from a woman aged 70 to 79 with COVID-19, enrolled during active disease.

V and J are TRBV5-1 and TRBJ1-1; 7 nucleotides match TRBD1. The CDR3 is made up of 13 amino acids. The germline gives CDR1 SGHRS, CDR2 YFSETQ. The V gene end was trimmed by 4 bases and the J gene end by 6 bases; junction bases not matched to a gene: 6. The CDR3 loop reads CASSTTGVAEAFF. CDR3 bases: TGCGCCAGCAGCACTACAGGGGTCGCTGAAGCTTTCTTT.

A few counts support this clone. CDR3 sequence: CASSQARVFGYTF. The CDR3 DNA sequence: TGTGCCAGCAGCCAAGCCCGAGTTTTTGGCTACACCTTC. The chain carries TRBV3-1 (or the pseudogene TRBV3-2) and TRBJ1-2; D gene ambiguous. The CDR3 is 13 residues long. With 1 base removed from V and 7 bases from J, the gap between germline ends came to 10 bases. CDR1 and CDR2 from the germline V gene are LGHDT and YNNKEL (reference sequence).

This chain connects TRBV5-1 to TRBJ2-5; 7 positions agree with TRBD2. The CDR3 runs 16 residues. The germline gives CDR1 SGHRS, CDR2 YFSETQ. The junction had 8 bases not matched to a gene; V was cut back by 2 bases and J by 1 base. The CDR3 DNA sequence: TGCGCCAGCAGCTTTGGGGCTAGCGGCAGCCAAGAGACCCAGTACTTC. This sequence encodes CASSFGASGSQETQYF.

The rearrangement links TRBV6-5 to TRBJ1-2, with D tentatively TRBD1 (5 bases). CDR1 is MNHEY, CDR2 SVGAGI, per germline. The V end was cut by 0 bases, the J end by 0 bases, with 8 bases between. The CDR3 is 15 residues long. The CDR3 region is CASSYSRATNYGYTF. Here the CDR3 DNA reads TGTGCCAGCAGTTACTCCAGGGCCACTAACTATGGCTACACCTTC.

V usage is TRBV4-3 and J usage is TRBJ1-2; D is possibly TRBD1 (5 bases). CDR3 length equals 13 residues. Germline V gives CDR1 LGHNA, CDR2 YSLEER. The V and J ends lost 0 bases and 7 bases respectively, with 9 bases between them. This CDR3 reads CASSQEQGSGYTF. CDR3 coding DNA: TGCGCCAGCAGCCAAGAGCAGGGCAGTGGCTACACCTTC.

In this sample, this clone turned up a few times. The V gene is TRBV7-6, the J gene TRBJ2-1; 10 nucleotides match TRBD2. CDR3 length equals 20 residues. CDR1 is SGHVS, CDR2 FNYEAQ, per germline. J lost 1 base, V lost 4 bases, and 16 bases had no gene match. CDR3 loop: CASSSEIRGSGRFSYNEQFF. As DNA, the CDR3 is TGTGCCAGCAGCTCGGAGATACGGGGTAGCGGGAGGTTTTCCTACAATGAGCAGTTCTTC.

The chain carries TRBV24-1 and TRBJ2-5; 8 bases line up with TRBD1. CDR1 is KGHDR and CDR2 is SFDVKD in the germline V gene. This CDR3 has 16 residues. The junction had 6 bases not matched to a gene; V was cut back by 3 bases and J by 1 base. The DNA for the CDR3 is TGTGCCACCAGTGATCCTAGACAGGGGCCCCAAGAGACCCAGTACTTC. This translates into CATSDPRQGPQETQYF.

The V gene is TRBV18, the J gene TRBJ1-2; 8 bases agree with TRBD1. This CDR3 has 14 amino acids. CDR1 is KGHSH and CDR2 is LQKENI in the germline V gene. Trimming cost V 5 bases and J 7 bases; bases outside gene matches: 9. The CDR3: CASSSATGVAGYTF. The CDR3 DNA sequence: TGTGCCAGCTCATCCGCGACAGGGGTCGCTGGCTACACCTTC.

The chain carries TRBV6-5 and TRBJ2-3; maybe TRBD1 (6 bases). This CDR3 contains 14 residues. The germline V gene has CDR1 MNHEY and CDR2 SVGAGI. Trimming took off 6 bases at V and 1 base at J, with 11 bases between the two ends. For the CDR3, the DNA is TGTGCCAGCAGCTCTAGGACAGGCACAGATACGCAGTATTTT. Translating it yields CASSSRTGTDTQYF.

This clone has only one observation. This rearrangement joins TRBV15 to TRBJ1-1; D unclear. Trimming pared 3 bases from V and 4 bases from J, leaving 21 bases between. This CDR3 spans 17 amino acids. Germline CDR1 is LNHNV and CDR2 is YYDKDF (reference sequence). This CDR3 is CATSRDLTRGFITEAFF. The CDR3 DNA reads TGTGCCACCAGCAGGGACCTCACAAGAGGGTTTATCACTGAAGCTTTCTTT.

A single count supports this clone. This sequence joins TRBV24-1 and TRBJ1-5; 8 positions match TRBD1. V trimming: 6 bases; J trimming: 4 bases; junction bases outside the gene matches: 7. Germline CDR1 KGHDR, CDR2 SFDVKD. This CDR3 is built from 15 residues. The CDR3 sequence: CATSPRGQANQPQHF. CDR3 bases: TGTGCCACCAGTCCTCGGGGACAGGCAAATCAGCCCCAGCATTTT.

This chain links TRBV6-5 with TRBJ1-4; 7 bases match TRBD1. Germline-derived CDR1 and CDR2 are MNHEY and SVGAGI. The CDR3 sequence is 13 residues long. The trim removed 9 bases at V and 4 bases at J, leaving 5 bases unmatched. The CDR3 nucleotides read TGTGCCAGTTCGGGACAGCTTAATGAAAAACTGTTTTTT. This gives the protein CASSGQLNEKLFF.

The J gene is TRBJ1-3, the V gene TRBV4-2; unclear D gene. CDR1 and CDR2 from the germline V gene are LGHNA and YNFKEQ. V was trimmed by 4 bases and J by 4 bases, leaving 11 bases between them. The CDR3 extends over 14 amino acids. Written as DNA, the CDR3 is TGTGCCAGCAGCCTCGGACTTGCCGGAAACACCATATATTTT. Translated: CASSLGLAGNTIYF.